The present T cell receptor (beta chain) was sequenced within a study of early T cells in non-severe SARS-CoV-2 infection. Overall study: Sequencing targeted bulk RNA from unsorted whole blood, leaving chains unpaired. Points from the study as a whole: The study's VDJdb matching favored anti-spike CD8 responses and missed private and CD4 specificities.

Individual cDNA molecules were tagged with unique molecular identifiers. TCRdb called the 5' RACE reads again in MiXCR, with one record for every CDR3 protein. The sample contains about 66,000 distinct CDR3 sequences, approximately 9.1% of which appear only once. Germline CDR1 and CDR2: SEHNR and FQNEAQ (reference sequence). CDR3 size: 14 residues. The ends were cut back, 3 bases at V and 2 bases at J, with 10 bases in the middle. A remark on this clonotype: Its antigen remains unknown.

This clonotype was sampled from an adult who was a healthcare worker with PCR-confirmed SARS-CoV-2 infection or an uninfected control (not recorded which). This sequence joins TRBV7-9 and TRBJ2-5; D gene unclear. Specimen: whole blood. The CDR3 is CASSFYPEQETQYF. In DNA form, the CDR3 reads TGTGCCAGCAGCTTTTATCCGGAGCAAGAGACCCAGTACTTC.